These 14 T cell receptor beta chains share one sample of origin, sequenced in a study of CD8+ T cells in alopecia areata. The sequencing template was cDNA reverse transcribed from extracted RNA. The repertoire was sequenced with immunoSEQ multiplex PCR; TCRdb's copy has only in-frame clones and lacks some. The data contain over 200,000 clones, about 60% of them singletons. This material consisted of CD4+ T cells sorted from blood, taken at week 0. These receptors were taken from a human donor with alopecia areata.

The chain combines TRBV5-6 with TRBJ1-4; no reliable D call. Deletions cut 4 bases from V and 0 bases from J, with 13 bases between. The CDR3 is 16 amino acids. From germline, CDR1 is SGHDT and CDR2 YYEEEE. The CDR3 nucleotides are TGTGCCAGCAGCCCGCGGGGAGGATCAACTAATGAAAAACTGTTTTTT. Encoded protein: CASSPRGGSTNEKLFF.

In this sample, this clone turned up once. The V and J genes are TRBV15 and TRBJ2-7, with D possibly being TRBD1 (5 bases). The germline CDR1 and CDR2 sequences are LNHNV and YYDKDF (reference sequence). V lost 0 bases and J lost 4, with 13 bases in between. The CDR3 loop spans 15 amino acids. The CDR3 DNA is TGTGCCACCAGCAGAGATCTTAAGGGGCCGTACGAGCAGTACTTC. Translating it yields CATSRDLKGPYEQYF.

This clone has a handful of counts. The chain carries TRBV19 and TRBJ2-1; D gene ambiguous. V was pared by 7 bases and J by 10 bases, with 20 bases between. The CDR3 loop spans 14 amino acids. The germline gives CDR1 LNHDA, CDR2 SQIVND (reference sequence). For the CDR3, the DNA is TGTGCCAGTAACCGTGGGGTAAGACGAGACGAGCAGTTCTTC. The encoded protein is CASNRGVRRDEQFF.

The gene calls are TRBV11-2 and TRBJ2-5, with TRBD1 matching over 7 bases. CDR3 length: 15 residues. Germline V CDR1 and CDR2: SGHAT, FQNNGV. After removal of 7 bases from V and 4 bases from J, the junction contained 12 bases not matched to a gene. The CDR3: CASTNGITGAETQYF. The CDR3 DNA sequence: TGTGCCAGCACCAACGGAATAACAGGGGCAGAGACCCAGTACTTC.

V and J are TRBV6-7 and TRBJ2-4; D call uncertain. TRBV6-7 has ORF status, its function being uncertain. The CDR3 is 10 amino acids. The V end lost 7 bases, the J end lost 16 bases, and 14 bases lay between the germline ends. This CDR3 is CASTTIEPYF. The CDR3, as DNA: TGTGCCAGCACTACTATTGAACCCTACTTC.

The gene calls are TRBV5-1 and TRBJ2-1; 11 bases fit TRBD1. This CDR3 has 15 amino acids. CDR1 is SGHRS, CDR2 YFSETQ, per germline. The V and J ends lost 4 bases and 8 bases, in that order; junction bases with no gene match: 8. CDR3 loop: CASSPGQGAIYEQFF. CDR3 in DNA: TGCGCCAGCAGCCCCGGACAGGGGGCCATTTATGAGCAGTTCTTC. The full variable domain, in which reference TRBV5-1 and TRBJ2-1 provide the parts outside the CDR3, is KAGVTQTPRYLIKTRGQQVTLSCSPISGHRSVSWYQQTPGQGLQFLFEYFSETQRNKGNFPGRFSGRQFSNSRSEMNVSTLELGDSALYLCASSPGQGAIYEQFFGPGTRLTVL.

The CDR3 is CAWNPGLSNEKLFF. The CDR3 nucleotides are TGTGCCTGGAATCCGGGACTGTCTAATGAAAAACTGTTTTTT. The chain employs TRBV30 and TRBJ1-4; maybe TRBD1 (5 bases). CDR1 GTSNPN and CDR2 SVGIG come from the germline V gene (reference sequence). This CDR3 region has 14 residues. Trimming shortened V by 4 bases and J by 3 bases, and 12 bases separated the two germline ends.

The chain employs TRBV2 and TRBJ2-2; tentative D call: TRBD2 (6 bases). The ends were cut back, 6 bases at V and 4 bases at J, with 15 bases in the middle. Germline V gives CDR1 SNHLY, CDR2 FYNNEI. The CDR3 contains 15 residues. CDR3 residues: CASRLTSSGTGELFF. As DNA, the CDR3 is TGTGCCAGCAGGCTGACTAGTTCGGGCACCGGGGAGCTGTTTTTT.

The rearrangement joins TRBV6-1 to TRBJ2-7; D ambiguous. The CDR3 loop spans 13 amino acids. Germline-derived CDR1 and CDR2 are MNHNS and SASEGT. With 10 bases removed from V and 2 bases from J, the gap between germline ends came to 15 bases. CDR3 sequence (DNA): TGTGCCACCGCCGAGGCCGGAGCCTACGAGCAGTACTTC. Its translation: CATAEAGAYEQYF.

Worth noting for this clone: An end of the junction differs from the germline gene, which may be a read error. This chain joins TRBV4-1 and TRBJ2-1, with 10 bases lining up with TRBD2. CDR1 and CDR2 (germline): MGHRA, YSYEKL. The CDR3 runs to 14 residues. The CDR3 loop reads CASSSASGSNEQFF. CDR3 sequence (DNA): TGTGCCAGCAGCTCTGCTAGCGGGAGCAATGAGCAGTTCTTC.

The rearrangement joins TRBV14 to TRBJ1-6; D gene unclear. Germline CDR1 and CDR2: SGHDN and FVKESK. The V gene lost 0 bases and the J gene lost 11 bases, with 8 bases spanning the gap. This CDR3 is built from 13 residues. The CDR3 nucleotides read TGTGCCAGCAGCCAAGATCTCCGAACACCCCTCCACTTT. Encoded protein: CASSQDLRTPLHF.

This sequence joins TRBV11-3 and TRBJ2-3; D uncertain. V shed 6 bases and J shed 6 bases, with 10 bases lying between them. The CDR3 contains 12 residues. Germline V gene lookup returns CDR1 SGHNT and CDR2 YENEEA. The CDR3 sequence is CASRLLGDTQYF. In DNA, the CDR3 is TGTGCCAGCAGGCTACTGGGGGATACGCAGTATTTT.

As to this clone: This CDR3 is also generated by other DNA sequences in the sample. The chain employs TRBV5-1 and TRBJ1-5, with D tentatively TRBD1 (6 bases). CDR3 length: 18 residues. The V end was cut by 0 bases, the J end by 5 bases, with 21 bases between. Per the germline V gene, CDR1 is SGHRS and CDR2 is YFSETQ. The chain's CDR3 is CASSLGFRETGVDQPQHF. Here the CDR3 DNA reads TGCGCCAGCAGCTTGGGATTTCGGGAGACAGGAGTCGATCAGCCCCAGCATTTT.

This clone came up once. The chain carries TRBV25-1 and TRBJ1-6, with 7 bases lining up with TRBD1. Germline assignment: CDR1 MGHDK and CDR2 SYGVNS. V lost 0 bases and J lost 4; bases outside the gene matches: 6. The CDR3 runs to 17 residues. CDR3: CASSEYERGPYNSPLHF. CDR3 sequence (DNA): TGTGCCAGCAGTGAATACGAAAGGGGGCCATATAATTCACCCCTCCACTTT.